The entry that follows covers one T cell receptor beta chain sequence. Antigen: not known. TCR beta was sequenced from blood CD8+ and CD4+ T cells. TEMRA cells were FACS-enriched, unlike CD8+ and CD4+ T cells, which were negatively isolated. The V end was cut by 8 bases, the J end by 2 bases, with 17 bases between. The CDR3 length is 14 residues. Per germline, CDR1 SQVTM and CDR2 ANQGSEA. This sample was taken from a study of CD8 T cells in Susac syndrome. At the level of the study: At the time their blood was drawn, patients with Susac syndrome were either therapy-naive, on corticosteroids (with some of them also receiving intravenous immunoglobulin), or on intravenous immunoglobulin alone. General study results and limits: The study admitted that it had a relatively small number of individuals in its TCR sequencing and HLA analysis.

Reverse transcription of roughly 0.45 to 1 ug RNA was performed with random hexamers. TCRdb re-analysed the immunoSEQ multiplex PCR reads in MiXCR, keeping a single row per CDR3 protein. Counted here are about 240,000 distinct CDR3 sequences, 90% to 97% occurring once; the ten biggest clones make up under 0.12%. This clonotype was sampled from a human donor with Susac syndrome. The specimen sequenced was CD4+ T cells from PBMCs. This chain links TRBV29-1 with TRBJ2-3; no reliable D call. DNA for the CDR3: TGCAGCACCCAATATAGTCCTTTCACAGATACGCAGTATTTT. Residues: CSTQYSPFTDTQYF.